A single sample is the source of the 9 T cell receptor beta chains below, sequenced in a study of T-cell memory formation after mild COVID-19. One entry per CDR3 protein, called by TCRdb with MiXCR from the 5' RACE reads. This sample carries about 450,000 distinct CDR3 sequences, 20% to 30% of them seen once, and the ten largest clones take about an eighth. Sequenced material: PBMCs or a T cell subset sorted from them (not recorded which). Every receptor here comes from an adult woman who had mild COVID-19 (a few samples of this study predate the infection). Cell type and time point are not known.

In its sample, this clonotype was seen a few times. This chain connects TRBV12-3 or TRBV12-4 to TRBJ1-2; TRBD1 matches at 7 bases. V lost 6 bases to trimming and J lost 8 bases; unmatched junction nucleotides: 6. The CDR3 totals 12 residues. In nucleotides, the CDR3 is TGTGCCAGCAGCCTACAGGGGTCGGGCTACACCTTC. As protein: CASSLQGSGYTF.

This clonotype was observed a handful of times. The J gene is TRBJ2-1, the V gene TRBV24-1; weak D call: TRBD2 (6 bases). The CDR3 has 13 residues. CDR1 KGHDR and CDR2 SFDVKD come from the germline V gene. Trimming removed 5 bases at V and 5 bases at J, with 9 bases between. The chain's CDR3 is CATSGGGNNEQFF. The CDR3 nucleotides read TGTGCCACCAGTGGAGGAGGGAACAATGAGCAGTTCTTC.

This sequence joins TRBV13 and TRBJ2-5; 9 nucleotides align to TRBD2. J was trimmed by 2 bases and V by 4 bases; bases with no gene match: 8. The germline V gene has CDR1 PRHDT and CDR2 FYEKMQ (reference sequence). The CDR3 contains 16 residues. As DNA, the CDR3 is TGTGCCAGCAGCTGGGGCGGGAGGGGGCCGCAAGAGACCCAGTACTTC. Its translation is CASSWGGRGPQETQYF.

This clonotype has just a few counts. The gene calls are TRBV12-3 or TRBV12-4 and TRBJ1-5, with D unresolved. V was cut by 8 bases and J by 9 bases, with 20 bases left in between. This CDR3 is 14 amino acids long. CDR3 protein: CASGRSGYIGPQHF. The CDR3 DNA reads as TGTGCCAGCGGCCGCTCCGGGTATATCGGGCCCCAGCATTTT.

The rearrangement links TRBV24-1 to TRBJ2-3, with TRBD1 matching over 7 bases. The CDR3 loop spans 17 amino acids. Germline assignment: CDR1 KGHDR and CDR2 SFDVKD. The J segment lost 1 base and the V segment lost 4 bases, leaving 10 bases of the junction unmatched. The CDR3 protein is CATSEKTGIPRTDTQYF. CDR3 nucleotides: TGTGCCACCAGTGAGAAGACAGGGATCCCCCGCACAGATACGCAGTATTTT.

This chain joins TRBV15 and TRBJ2-7, with D perhaps given as TRBD1 or TRBD2 (5 bases each). From germline, CDR1 is LNHNV and CDR2 YYDKDF (reference sequence). The CDR3 runs to 17 residues. The V gene lost 2 bases and the J gene lost 6 bases, with 23 bases spanning the gap. CDR3 DNA sequence: TGTGCCACCAGCAGACCCCCTGCGGGCAGGGCGGTCGTCGAGCAGTACTTC. Translation gives CATSRPPAGRAVVEQYF.

V gene TRBV29-1 combines with J gene TRBJ1-2; no firm D call. CDR3 size: 13 residues. Trimming removed 3 bases at V and 0 bases at J, with 8 bases between. Germline lookup yields CDR1 SQVTM and CDR2 ANQGSEA. The CDR3 sequence: CSVESLTNYGYTF. For the CDR3, the DNA is TGCAGCGTTGAGTCCTTAACTAACTATGGCTACACCTTC.

The chain joins TRBV12-5 to TRBJ2-7, with TRBD2 identical over 9 bases. V trimming: 6 bases; J trimming: 2 bases; junction bases outside the gene matches: 8. This CDR3 comprises 15 residues. Germline V gives CDR1 LGHNT, CDR2 FRNRAP. The CDR3 reads CASGPPGLAAYEQYF. DNA for the CDR3: TGTGCTAGTGGCCCCCCGGGACTAGCCGCCTACGAGCAGTACTTC.

This clonotype came up many times. The gene calls are TRBV2 and TRBJ2-3; D is unresolved. V was trimmed by 3 bases and J by 6 bases, leaving 7 bases between them. Per the germline V gene, CDR1 is SNHLY and CDR2 is FYNNEI. CDR3 length: 12 residues. The DNA for the CDR3 is TGTGCCAGCAGTGACCCCAGGGATACGCAGTATTTT. This encodes CASSDPRDTQYF.